The sequence of this TCR beta chain was determined in a study of shared clonotypes between healthy human individuals. The donors, healthy adults who were HIV-negative, had experienced no recent acute infections or vaccinations. The V end was cut by 0 bases, the J end by 1 base, with 16 bases between. Germline V gives CDR1 LGHNA, CDR2 YSLEER. The CDR3 is made up of 18 amino acids. In the authors' workflow: Filtering of immunoSEQ junctional sequences could not match full-length read filtering. This table comes from immunoSEQ multiplex PCR, and its TCRdb copy is limited to in-frame clones, with some not included. V and J calls and clone size come straight from that table; D and trimming were deduced from the DNA. The sample consists of about 2.5 million clones, 92% of them appearing once.

Sequenced material: naive CD4+ T cells from PBMCs. As to subset: CD45RA+ positively selected. J is TRBJ1-3 and V is TRBV4-3; D may be TRBD1 (6 bases). The TCR originated in a man younger than 30 in good health. Some clones in this sample may be carry-over from other donors' samples. CDR3 region: CASSQEGGGASSGNTIYF. CDR3 nucleotides: TGCGCCAGCAGCCAAGAGGGTGGGGGGGCAAGTTCTGGAAACACCATATATTTT.